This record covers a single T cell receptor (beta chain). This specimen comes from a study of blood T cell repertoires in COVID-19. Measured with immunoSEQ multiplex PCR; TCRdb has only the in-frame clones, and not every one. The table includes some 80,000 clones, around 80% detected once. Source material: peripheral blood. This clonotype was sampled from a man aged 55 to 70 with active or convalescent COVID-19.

The CDR3 sequence: CASRSDRVGTEAFF. The CDR3 nucleotides are TGTGCCAGCAGATCGGACAGGGTGGGCACTGAAGCTTTCTTT. The rearrangement uses TRBV6-5 and TRBJ1-1, with 8 positions matching TRBD1. Germline CDR1 MNHEY, CDR2 SVGAGI. With V trimmed by 6 bases and J by 4 bases, 7 bases remained unmatched. This CDR3 comprises 14 residues.